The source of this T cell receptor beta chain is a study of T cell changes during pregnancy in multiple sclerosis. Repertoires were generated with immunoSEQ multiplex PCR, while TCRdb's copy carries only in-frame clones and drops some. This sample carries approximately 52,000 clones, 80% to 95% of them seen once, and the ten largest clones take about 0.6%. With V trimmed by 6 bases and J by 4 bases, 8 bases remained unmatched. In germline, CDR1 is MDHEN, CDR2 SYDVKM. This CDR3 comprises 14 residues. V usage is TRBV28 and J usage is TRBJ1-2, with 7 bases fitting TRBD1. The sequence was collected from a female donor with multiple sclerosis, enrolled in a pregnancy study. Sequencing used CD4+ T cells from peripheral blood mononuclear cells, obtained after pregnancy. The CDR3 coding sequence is TGTGCCAGCAGCCCCCGGGACAGTTTCTATGGCTACACCTTC. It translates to CASSPRDSFYGYTF.